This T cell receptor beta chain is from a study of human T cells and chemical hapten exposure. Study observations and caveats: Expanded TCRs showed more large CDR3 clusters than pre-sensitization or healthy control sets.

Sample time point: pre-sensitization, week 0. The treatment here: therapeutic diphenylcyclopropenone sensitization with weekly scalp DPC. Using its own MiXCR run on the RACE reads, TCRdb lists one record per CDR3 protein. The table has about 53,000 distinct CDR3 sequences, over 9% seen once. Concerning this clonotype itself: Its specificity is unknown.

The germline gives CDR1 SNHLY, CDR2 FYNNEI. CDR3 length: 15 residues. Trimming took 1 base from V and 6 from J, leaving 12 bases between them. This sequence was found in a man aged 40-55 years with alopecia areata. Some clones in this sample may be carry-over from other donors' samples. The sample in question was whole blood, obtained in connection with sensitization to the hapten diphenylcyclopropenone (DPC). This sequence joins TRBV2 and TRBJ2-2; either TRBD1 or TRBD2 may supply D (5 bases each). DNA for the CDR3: TGTGCCAGCAGTGAAGGTTGGGGGTTCGCCGGGGAGCTGTTTTTT. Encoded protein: CASSEGWGFAGELFF.